The 23 T cell receptor beta chains below come from one sample, sequenced in a study of T-cell reconstitution after alpha-beta-depleted transplantation in children. The TCRbeta library was prepared with unique molecular identifiers. Via MiXCR, TCRdb re-called the PCR reads, giving one row per CDR3 protein. Seen here are thousands of distinct CDR3 sequences, roughly 24% observed once, and the top ten hold roughly 60%. The source was PBMCs, mostly from graft donor cells, collected 60 days after TCRalphabeta/CD19-depleted stem cell transplant. Receptors were obtained from a boy younger than two who had a stem cell transplant for acute myeloid leukemia, so the T cells may come from the graft donor.

The gene calls are TRBV4-3 and TRBJ2-1; 8 bases map to TRBD2. Germline assignment: CDR1 LGHNA and CDR2 YSLEER. The CDR3 covers 17 residues. The CDR3 DNA is TGCCAGAGCAGCCAAGATGAACTAGCGGCCTCCTACAATGAGCAGTTCTTC. It codes for CQSSQDELAASYNEQFF.

By share of the sample, this clonotype is medium-sized (0.01 to 0.1%). V is TRBV10-3 and J is TRBJ2-7, with TRBD1 matching 12 bases. Trimming took 6 bases from V and 2 from J; bases not matched to a gene: 5. CDR1 is ENHRY and CDR2 is SYGVKD in the germline V gene. The CDR3 extends over 15 amino acids. CDR3 nucleotides: TGTGCCATCAGCCAGGGACAGGGGGCGCCCTACGAGCAGTACGTC. It codes for CAISQGQGAPYEQYV.

This clonotype was recorded at least ten times. The J gene is TRBJ1-1, the V gene TRBV7-9; a weak D match, TRBD1 (6 bases). CDR1 and CDR2 from the germline V gene are SEHNR and FQNEAQ (reference sequence). V was clipped by 6 bases and J by 4 bases, with 18 bases between them. The CDR3 runs 15 residues. The CDR3 protein is CASRTVGGLSTEAFF. The CDR3 DNA follows: TGTGCCAGCAGAACTGTCGGGGGGCTAAGCACTGAAGCTTTCTTT.

By its share, this clonotype is medium-sized. This chain uses TRBV10-3 with TRBJ2-4, with TRBD1 matching 8 bases. Germline-derived CDR1 and CDR2 are ENHRY and SYGVKD. The junction had 4 bases not matched to a gene; V was cut back by 0 bases and J by 6 bases. CDR3 length: 15 residues. CDR3 bases: TGTGCCATCAGTGAGTCCCAGGGGGCAAGAAACATTCAGTACTTC. This codes for CAISESQGARNIQYF.

This clonotype was recorded many times. This rearrangement joins TRBV7-9 to TRBJ1-1; perhaps TRBD1 as D (6 bases). V lost 3 bases to trimming and J lost 1 base, with 12 bases between them. The CDR3 contains 15 residues. CDR1 is SEHNR, CDR2 FQNEAQ, per germline (reference sequence). DNA for the CDR3: TGTGCCAGCAGCTTCGGGACAAATGCGAACACTGAAGCTTTCTTT. Translation: CASSFGTNANTEAFF.

This clonotype is classed as medium-sized. V gene TRBV9 combines with J gene TRBJ2-7; tentatively, D is TRBD2 (5 bases). Germline lookup yields CDR1 SGDLS and CDR2 YYNGEE. CDR3 length: 13 residues. V dropped 1 base and J dropped 5 bases, with 10 bases sitting between them. This CDR3 reads CASSVSGVHEQYF. Written as DNA, the CDR3 is TGTGCCAGCAGCGTAAGCGGCGTCCACGAGCAGTACTTC.

Within the sample, this clonotype is medium-sized (0.01 to 0.1%). This chain joins TRBV12-3 or TRBV12-4 and TRBJ2-5; 8 bases agree with TRBD2. This CDR3 spans 13 amino acids. V was clipped by 4 bases and J by 5 bases; unmatched bases: 3. The CDR3 DNA reads TGTGCCAGCAGTTATAGCGGGGCGGAGACCCAGTACTTC. Amino acids: CASSYSGAETQYF.

This clonotype turned up a few times. V usage is TRBV11-3 and J usage is TRBJ2-3; D is ambiguous. This CDR3 spans 14 amino acids. Germline V gene data show CDR1 as SGHNT and CDR2 as YENEEA. V was trimmed by 5 bases and J by 2 bases, leaving 11 bases between them. CDR3 nucleotides: TGTGCCAGCAGCCCCCTGCGGTCCACAGATACGCAGTATTTT. Translating it yields CASSPLRSTDTQYF.

This clonotype was picked up many times. The genes are TRBV19 and TRBJ2-3, with a possible D match to TRBD2 (5 bases). The germline V and J ends were trimmed by 6 bases and 1 base, with 14 bases remaining between them. Germline CDR1 and CDR2: LNHDA and SQIVND (reference sequence). This CDR3 is 15 amino acids long. The CDR3 DNA reads TGTGCCAGTAGCCAGGCGGGTTTTCGCACAGATACGCAGTATTTT. Protein product: CASSQAGFRTDTQYF.

By frequency in the sample, this clonotype is medium-sized. This chain links TRBV6-1 with TRBJ1-1; D unclear. The CDR3 sequence is 14 residues long. Trimming took off 6 bases at V and 0 bases at J, with 11 bases between the two ends. CDR1 and CDR2 (germline): MNHNS, SASEGT. The CDR3 is CASRGRTMNTEAFF. The CDR3 DNA is TGTGCCAGCAGAGGGCGGACCATGAACACTGAAGCTTTCTTT.

This clonotype has just a few counts. The chain recombines TRBV19 with TRBJ2-3; TRBD2 agrees at 9 bases. From germline, CDR1 is LNHDA and CDR2 SQIVND (reference sequence). V lost 6 bases to trimming and J lost 1 base; unmatched junction nucleotides: 5. The CDR3 loop spans 15 amino acids. The CDR3 DNA sequence: TGTGCCAGTAGCTTAGCGGGGGCCCGCACAGATACGCAGTATTTT. This sequence encodes CASSLAGARTDTQYF.

This chain connects TRBV29-1 to TRBJ2-1; D gene unclear. Germline V gene sequence: CDR1 SQVTM, CDR2 ANQGSEA. The CDR3 extends over 14 amino acids. V lost 1 base to trimming and J lost 3 bases, with 10 bases between them. CDR3 nucleotide sequence: TGCAGCGTTGAAGTAGCCGGGCTCTACAATGAGCAGTTCTTC. This gives the protein CSVEVAGLYNEQFF.

In its sample, this clonotype was seen many times. The chain links TRBV7-9 to TRBJ1-2; D gene unclear. The V gene's germline CDR1 is SEHNR and CDR2 FQNEAQ (reference sequence). The CDR3 has 16 residues. The germline V and J ends were trimmed by 0 bases and 1 base, with 12 bases remaining between them. The CDR3 region has the DNA TGTGCCAGCAGCTTAGCGTGGGGTTTCGATAACTATGGCTACACCTTC. Protein: CASSLAWGFDNYGYTF.

This clonotype was seen at least ten times. The chain employs TRBV21-1 and TRBJ2-5. TRBV21-1 is reported as a pseudogene. The CDR3 is made up of 17 amino acids. For the CDR3, the DNA is TGTGCCAGCAGCAAAGCTTTCTGTGGGGTAGAAGAAGAGACCCAGTACTTC. It yields the protein CASSKAFCGVEEETQYF.

This clonotype was recorded many times. This chain links TRBV6-5 with TRBJ2-1; TRBD2 agrees at 15 bases. CDR1 is MNHEY and CDR2 is SVGAGI in the germline V gene. Unmatched junction bases numbered 11, after V lost 6 bases and J lost 2 bases. The length of the CDR3 is 19 residues. The CDR3 DNA reads TGTGCCAGCAGGTACGGACTAGCGGGGGGGCCTATGGCCTACAATGAGCAGTTCTTC. Its protein is CASRYGLAGGPMAYNEQFF.

This chain joins TRBV20-1 and TRBJ2-7; D uncertain. From germline, CDR1 is DFQATT and CDR2 SNEGSKA (reference sequence). Trimming stripped 3 bases from V and 3 bases from J, with 12 bases between. There are 13 residues in the CDR3. The CDR3 here is CSARGLNNYEQYF. The CDR3 DNA reads TGCAGTGCTAGGGGCCTGAATAACTACGAGCAGTACTTC.

This clonotype was observed many times. This chain joins TRBV2 and TRBJ2-5, with D possibly called TRBD1 or TRBD2 (5 bases each). V lost 6 bases to trimming and J lost 5 bases, with 13 bases between them. CDR1 and CDR2 (germline): SNHLY, FYNNEI. The CDR3 runs to 13 residues. The CDR3 DNA follows: TGTGCCAGCAGAGCGACGGGGACGGAGACCCAGTACTTC. Translation gives CASRATGTETQYF.

This chain joins TRBV29-1 and TRBJ1-1; TRBD1 matches at 9 bases. The trim removed 7 bases at V and 6 bases at J, leaving 15 bases unmatched. Germline V gives CDR1 SQVTM, CDR2 ANQGSEA. The CDR3 loop spans 15 amino acids. CDR3 sequence (DNA): TGCAGCGCGGAACAAACGGGACAGGGACTCTCTGAAGCTTTCTTT. Protein: CSAEQTGQGLSEAFF.

In this sample, this clonotype turned up many times. V is TRBV5-8 and J is TRBJ1-6; D call uncertain. CDR3 size: 16 residues. Germline-derived CDR1 and CDR2 are SGHTS and YDEGEE. V was shortened by 5 bases and J by 0 bases, with 12 bases between the two germline ends. The CDR3 protein is CASSKSASSYNSPLHF. In DNA, the CDR3 is TGTGCCAGCAGTAAGTCCGCGAGCTCCTATAATTCACCCCTCCACTTT.

The rearrangement joins TRBV25-1 to TRBJ2-3; D is uncertain. V dropped 9 bases and J dropped 11 bases, with 24 bases sitting between them. Germline V gene lookup returns CDR1 MGHDK and CDR2 SYGVNS. The CDR3 loop spans 14 amino acids. The CDR3 sequence is CARGFGLADSEQYF. The CDR3 DNA follows: TGTGCCAGGGGCTTCGGGCTCGCCGATTCTGAGCAGTATTTT. The full variable domain, rest sourced from reference TRBV25-1 and TRBJ2-3, is EADIYQTPRYLVIGTGKKITLECSQTMGHDKMYWYQQDPGMELHLIHYSYGVNSTEKGDLSSESTVSRIRTEHFPLTLESARPSHTSQYLCARGFGLADSEQYFGPGTRLTVL.

In this sample, this clonotype turned up many times. The chain couples TRBV18 to TRBJ1-2; weak D call: TRBD1 (6 bases). Trimming took off 2 bases at V and 4 bases at J, with 14 bases between the two ends. Germline assignment: CDR1 KGHSH and CDR2 LQKENI. CDR3 length: 15 amino acids. The CDR3 sequence: CASSPRAGVSYGYTF. As DNA, the CDR3 is TGTGCCAGCTCACCAAGGGCAGGGGTGTCCTATGGCTACACCTTC.

This clonotype was observed many times. The chain uses TRBV6-5 and TRBJ2-2, with D maybe TRBD1 (5 bases). The germline V gene encodes CDR1 MNHEY and CDR2 SVGAGI. CDR3 length: 15 amino acids. Trimming took off 0 bases at V and 10 bases at J, with 15 bases between the two ends. The CDR3 loop is CASSYSGRVDLELFF. CDR3 in DNA: TGTGCCAGCAGTTACTCGGGCAGGGTTGACCTGGAGCTGTTTTTT.

This clonotype was seen repeatedly, ten times or more. The chain carries TRBV4-1 and TRBJ1-5; D not certain. Germline V gene data show CDR1 as MGHRA and CDR2 as YSYEKL. The CDR3 has 17 residues. The V and J ends lost 1 base and 0 bases respectively, with 13 bases between them. The CDR3 is CASSQGKRVYSNQPQHF. The CDR3 DNA reads as TGCGCCAGCAGCCAAGGGAAAAGGGTTTATAGCAATCAGCCCCAGCATTTT.